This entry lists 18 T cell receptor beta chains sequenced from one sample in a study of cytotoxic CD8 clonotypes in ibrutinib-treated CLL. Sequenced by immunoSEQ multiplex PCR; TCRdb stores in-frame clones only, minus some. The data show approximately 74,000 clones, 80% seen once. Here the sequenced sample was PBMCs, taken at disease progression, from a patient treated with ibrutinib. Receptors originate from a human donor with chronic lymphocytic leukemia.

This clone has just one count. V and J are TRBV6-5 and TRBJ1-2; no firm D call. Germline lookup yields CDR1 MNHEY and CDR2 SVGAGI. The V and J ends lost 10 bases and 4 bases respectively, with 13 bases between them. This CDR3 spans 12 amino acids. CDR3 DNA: TGTGCCACCGGGTGGCCTGGCTATGGCTACACCTTC. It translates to CATGWPGYGYTF.

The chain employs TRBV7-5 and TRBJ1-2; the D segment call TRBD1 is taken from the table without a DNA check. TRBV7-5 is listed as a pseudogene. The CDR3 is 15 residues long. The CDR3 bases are TGTGTCAGAAGCGGGGGACCGGGACAGGCTCTAGGGAACACCTTC. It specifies CVRSGGPGQALGNTF.

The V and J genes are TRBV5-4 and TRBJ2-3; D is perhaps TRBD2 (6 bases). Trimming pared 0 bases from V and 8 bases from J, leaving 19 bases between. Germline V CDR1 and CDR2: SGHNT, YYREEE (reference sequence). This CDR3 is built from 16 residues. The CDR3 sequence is CASSLVVAAGPGTQYF. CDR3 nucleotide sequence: TGTGCCAGCAGCTTGGTTGTTGCGGCGGGACCGGGTACGCAGTATTTT.

CDR3 sequence (DNA): TGTGCCAGCAGCTTAGAATATACCATTCAGTACTTC. Its protein product is CASSLEYTIQYF. V is TRBV7-9 and J is TRBJ2-4; D unclear. This CDR3 has 12 residues. V dropped 1 base and J dropped 9 bases, with 7 bases sitting between them. Germline CDR1 and CDR2: SEHNR and FQNEAQ (reference sequence).

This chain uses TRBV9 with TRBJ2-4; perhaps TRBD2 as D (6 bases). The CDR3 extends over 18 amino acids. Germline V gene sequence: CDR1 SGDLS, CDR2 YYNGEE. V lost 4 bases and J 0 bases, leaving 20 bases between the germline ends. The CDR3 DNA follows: TGTGCCAGCAGCCCTTTGATGGGAGGCGGAATAGCCAAAAACATTCAGTACTTC. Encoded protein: CASSPLMGGGIAKNIQYF.

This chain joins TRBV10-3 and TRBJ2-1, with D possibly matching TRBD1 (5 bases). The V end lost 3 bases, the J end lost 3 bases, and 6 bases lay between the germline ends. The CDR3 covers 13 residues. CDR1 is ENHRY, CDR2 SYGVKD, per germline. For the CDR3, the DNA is TGTGCCATCAGTGACAGGGACTACAATGAGCAGTTCTTC. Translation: CAISDRDYNEQFF.

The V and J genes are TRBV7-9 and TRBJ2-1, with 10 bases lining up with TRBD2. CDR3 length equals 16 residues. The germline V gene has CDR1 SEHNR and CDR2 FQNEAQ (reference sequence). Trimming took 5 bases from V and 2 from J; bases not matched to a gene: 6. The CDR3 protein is CASSARLAGAYNEQFF. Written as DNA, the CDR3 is TGTGCCAGCAGCGCACGACTAGCGGGTGCCTACAATGAGCAGTTCTTC.

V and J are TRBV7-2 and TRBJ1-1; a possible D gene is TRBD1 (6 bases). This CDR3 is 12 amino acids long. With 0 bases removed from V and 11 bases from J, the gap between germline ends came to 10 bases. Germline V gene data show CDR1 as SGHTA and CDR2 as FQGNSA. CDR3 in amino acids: CASSLAWGQAFF. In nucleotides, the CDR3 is TGTGCCAGCAGCTTAGCTTGGGGGCAGGCTTTCTTT. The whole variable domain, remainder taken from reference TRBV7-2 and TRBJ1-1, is GAGVSQSPSNKVTEKGKDVELRCDPISGHTALYWYRQSLGQGLEFLIYFQGNSAPDKSGLPSDRFSAERTGGSVSTLTIQRTQQEDSAVYLCASSLAWGQAFFGQGTRLTVV.

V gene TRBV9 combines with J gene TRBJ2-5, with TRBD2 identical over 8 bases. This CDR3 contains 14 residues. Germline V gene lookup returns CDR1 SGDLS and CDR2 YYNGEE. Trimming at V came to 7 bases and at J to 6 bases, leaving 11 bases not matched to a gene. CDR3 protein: CASAPAGGVKTQYF. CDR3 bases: TGTGCCAGCGCCCCGGCCGGGGGGGTGAAGACCCAGTACTTC.

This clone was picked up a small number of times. The CDR3 here is CASSTPGTGSEKLFF. The CDR3 coding sequence is TGTGCCAGCAGCACGCCCGGGACAGGGTCTGAAAAACTGTTTTTT. The chain employs TRBV5-4 and TRBJ1-4; 9 bases align to TRBD1. Germline V gene sequence: CDR1 SGHNT, CDR2 YYREEE (reference sequence). This CDR3 is built from 15 residues. Germline trimming cut 4 bases from V and 7 bases from J; bases unmatched to any gene: 8.

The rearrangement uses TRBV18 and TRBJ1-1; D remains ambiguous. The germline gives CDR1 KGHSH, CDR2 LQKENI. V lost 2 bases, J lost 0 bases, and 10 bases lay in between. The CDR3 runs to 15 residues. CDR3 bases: TGTGCCAGCTCACCAAACAGTTACCTGAACACTGAAGCTTTCTTT. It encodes CASSPNSYLNTEAFF.

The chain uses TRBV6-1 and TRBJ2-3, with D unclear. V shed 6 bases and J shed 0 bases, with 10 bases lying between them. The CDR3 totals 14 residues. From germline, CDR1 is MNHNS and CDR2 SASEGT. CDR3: CASSETHSTDTQYF. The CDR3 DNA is TGTGCCAGCAGCGAGACTCATAGCACAGATACGCAGTATTTT.

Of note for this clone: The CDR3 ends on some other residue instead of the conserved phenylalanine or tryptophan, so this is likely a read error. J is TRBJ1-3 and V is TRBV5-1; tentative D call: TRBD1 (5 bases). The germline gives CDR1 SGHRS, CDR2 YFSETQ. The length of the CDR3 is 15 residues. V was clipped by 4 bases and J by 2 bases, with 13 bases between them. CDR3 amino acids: CASSITGGAGNTIYS. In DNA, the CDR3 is TGCGCCAGCAGCATAACAGGTGGTGCTGGAAACACCATATATTCT.

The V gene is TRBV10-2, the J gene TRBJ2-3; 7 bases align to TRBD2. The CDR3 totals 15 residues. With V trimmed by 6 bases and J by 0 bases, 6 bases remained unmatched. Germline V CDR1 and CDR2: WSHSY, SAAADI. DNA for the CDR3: TGCGCCAGCAGACGGGACTACTCTAGCACAGATACGCAGTATTTT. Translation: CASRRDYSSTDTQYF.

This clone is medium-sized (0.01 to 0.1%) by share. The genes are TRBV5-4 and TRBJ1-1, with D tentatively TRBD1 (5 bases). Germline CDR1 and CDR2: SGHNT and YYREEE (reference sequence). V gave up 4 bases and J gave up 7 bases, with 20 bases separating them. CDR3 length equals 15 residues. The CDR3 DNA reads TGTGCCAGCAGCCCCCTAGTTGGGGGGACCCTTGAAGCTTTCTTT. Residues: CASSPLVGGTLEAFF. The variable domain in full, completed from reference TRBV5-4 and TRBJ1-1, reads ETGVTQSPTHLIKTRGQQVTLRCSSQSGHNTVSWYQQALGQGPQFIFQYYREEENGRGNFPPRFSGLQFPNYSSELNVNALELDDSALYLCASSPLVGGTLEAFFGQGTRLTVV.

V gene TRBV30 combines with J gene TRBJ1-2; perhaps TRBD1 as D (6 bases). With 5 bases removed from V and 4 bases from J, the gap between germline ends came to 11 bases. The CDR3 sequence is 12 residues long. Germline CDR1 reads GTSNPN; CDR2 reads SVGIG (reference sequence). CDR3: CAWLQGGYGYTF. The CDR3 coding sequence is TGTGCCTGGCTACAGGGAGGCTATGGCTACACCTTC. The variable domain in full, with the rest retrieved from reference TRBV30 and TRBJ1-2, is SQTIHQWPATLVQPVGSPLSLECTVEGTSNPNLYWYRQAAGRGLQLLFYSVGIGQISSEVPQNLSASRPQDRQFILSSKKLLLSDSGFYLCAWLQGGYGYTFGSGTRLTVV.

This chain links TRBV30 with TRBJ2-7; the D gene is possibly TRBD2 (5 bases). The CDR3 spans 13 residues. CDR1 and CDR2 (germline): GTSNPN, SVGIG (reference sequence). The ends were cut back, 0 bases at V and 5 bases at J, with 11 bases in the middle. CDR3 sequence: CAWSVPFGNEQYF. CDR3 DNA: TGTGCCTGGAGTGTACCGTTCGGGAACGAGCAGTACTTC.

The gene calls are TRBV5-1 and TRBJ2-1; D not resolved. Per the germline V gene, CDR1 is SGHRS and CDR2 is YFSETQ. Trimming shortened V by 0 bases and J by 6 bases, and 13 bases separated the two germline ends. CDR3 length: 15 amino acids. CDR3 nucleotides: TGCGCCAGCAGCTTGGAGGGTATGACTTCCAATGAGCAGTTCTTC. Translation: CASSLEGMTSNEQFF.